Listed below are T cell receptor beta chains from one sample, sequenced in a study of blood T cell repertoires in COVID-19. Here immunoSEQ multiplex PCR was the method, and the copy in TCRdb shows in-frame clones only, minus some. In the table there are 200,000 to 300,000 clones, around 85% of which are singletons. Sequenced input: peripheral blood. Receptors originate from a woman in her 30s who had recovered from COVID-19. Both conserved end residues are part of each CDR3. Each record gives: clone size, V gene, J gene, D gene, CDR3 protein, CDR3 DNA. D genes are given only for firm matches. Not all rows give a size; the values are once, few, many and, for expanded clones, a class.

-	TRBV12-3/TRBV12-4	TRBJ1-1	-	CASRTGGYTEAFF	TGTGCCAGCCGAACAGGTGGGTACACTGAAGCTTTCTTT
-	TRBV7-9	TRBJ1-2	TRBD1	CASSSVQGDIRGRTGGYTF	TGTGCCAGCAGCTCAGTGCAGGGGGATATCCGGGGGCGCACTGGTGGCTACACCTTC
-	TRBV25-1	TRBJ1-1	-	CASSDSTVNTEAFF	TGTGCCAGCAGTGACTCCACAGTGAACACTGAAGCTTTCTTT
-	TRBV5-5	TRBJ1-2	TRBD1	CASSLAPSRDSYGYTF	TGTGCCAGCAGCTTGGCCCCTTCCCGGGACAGCTATGGCTACACCTTC
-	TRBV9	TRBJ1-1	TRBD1	CASSSGTGATEAFF	TGTGCCAGCAGCTCAGGGACAGGGGCCACTGAAGCTTTCTTT
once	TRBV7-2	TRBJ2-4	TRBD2	CASSLAGSGVAKNIQYF	TGTGCCAGCAGCTTAGCGGGGAGCGGGGTAGCCAAAAACATTCAGTACTTC
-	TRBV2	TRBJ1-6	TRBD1	CASTDGGTGGIWAYNSPLHF	TGTGCCAGCACTGATGGTGGGACAGGGGGCATTTGGGCCTATAATTCACCCCTCCACTTT
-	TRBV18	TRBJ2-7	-	CASSHRVREQYF	TGTGCCAGCTCCCACAGGGTTCGCGAGCAGTACTTC
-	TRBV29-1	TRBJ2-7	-	CSVASGSRGLTYEQYF	TGCAGCGTTGCCTCCGGGTCCAGGGGTCTTACCTACGAGCAGTACTTC
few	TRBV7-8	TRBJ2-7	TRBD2	CASSLRGGGEQYF	TGTGCCAGCAGCTTACGTGGGGGGGGCGAGCAGTACTTC
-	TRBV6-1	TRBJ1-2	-	CASSEMRLSGGYTF	TGTGCCAGCAGTGAAATGCGCTTATCGGGGGGCTACACCTTC
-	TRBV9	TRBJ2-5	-	CASSTPRPQYF	TGTGCCAGCAGCACCCCCAGGCCCCAGTACTTC
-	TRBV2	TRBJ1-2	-	CASSEALRRDAGYTF	TGTGCCAGCAGTGAAGCGCTTCGGCGGGACGCCGGCTACACCTTC
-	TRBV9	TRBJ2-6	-	CASNRRANSGANVLTF	TGTGCCAGCAATAGAAGAGCCAACTCTGGGGCCAACGTCCTGACTTTC
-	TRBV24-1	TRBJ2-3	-	CATSAGQGTQYF	TGTGCCACCTCTGCAGGCCAAGGTACGCAGTATTTT
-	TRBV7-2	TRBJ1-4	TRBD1	CASRSGTGFNEKLFF	TGTGCCAGCAGGTCCGGGACAGGGTTTAATGAAAAACTGTTTTTT
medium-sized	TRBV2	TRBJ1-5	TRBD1	CASSEDWSMDRGRENQPQHF	TGTGCCAGCAGTGAAGACTGGAGTATGGACAGGGGGCGCGAGAATCAGCCCCAGCATTTT
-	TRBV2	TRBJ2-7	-	CASSARDQTQYF	TGTGCCAGCAGTGCCCGAGATCAAACGCAGTACTTC
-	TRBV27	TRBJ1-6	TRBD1	CASSRTGTGIFSYNSPLHF	TGTGCCAGCAGTAGAACCGGGACAGGGATTTTTTCCTATAATTCACCCCTCCACTTT
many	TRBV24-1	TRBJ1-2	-	CATSDSNPGAGYTF	TGTGCCACCAGTGATTCGAACCCTGGAGCTGGCTACACCTTC
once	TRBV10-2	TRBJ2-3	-	CASSNSGGGDTQYF	TGCGCCAGCAGTAATAGCGGCGGTGGAGATACGCAGTATTTT
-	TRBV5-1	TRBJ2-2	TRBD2	CASSLTASGDYNTGELFF	TGCGCCAGCAGCTTGACGGCTAGCGGGGATTATAACACCGGGGAGCTGTTTTTT
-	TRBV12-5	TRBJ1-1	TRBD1	CASGLLISGTAAFF	TGTGCTAGTGGTTTGCTAATCTCCGGGACAGCAGCTTTCTTT
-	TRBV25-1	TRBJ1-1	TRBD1	CASSSPGQGSTEAFF	TGTGCCAGCAGTTCCCCCGGACAGGGGAGCACTGAAGCTTTCTTT
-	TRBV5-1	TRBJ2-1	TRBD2	CASSSSSGGGYNEQFF	TGCGCCAGCAGCTCCTCTAGCGGGGGAGGATACAATGAGCAGTTCTTC
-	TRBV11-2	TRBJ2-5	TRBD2	CASSSLLAGRGSETQYF	TGTGCCAGCAGCTCGTTACTAGCGGGGAGGGGAAGCGAGACCCAGTACTTC
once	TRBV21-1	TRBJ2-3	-	CASSNASGGAFVTDTQYF	TGTGCCAGCAGCAATGCTAGCGGGGGGGCCTTTGTCACAGATACGCAGTATTTT
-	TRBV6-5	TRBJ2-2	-	CASSYFRFTGELFF	TGTGCCAGCAGTTATTTTCGGTTCACCGGGGAGCTGTTTTTT
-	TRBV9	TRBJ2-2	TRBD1	CASSVDLIGTVNTGELFF	TGTGCCAGCAGCGTAGATCTGATCGGGACAGTGAACACCGGGGAGCTGTTTTTT
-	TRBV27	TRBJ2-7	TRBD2	CASSLSAGELSYEQYF	TGTGCCAGCAGTTTATCCGCGGGGGAGCTCTCCTACGAGCAGTACTTC
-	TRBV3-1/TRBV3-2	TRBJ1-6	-	CASSRGPTYSPLHF	TGTGCCAGCAGCCGGGGGCCTACCTACTCACCCCTCCACTTT
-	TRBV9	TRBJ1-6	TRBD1	CASNDVGQGGSPLHF	TGTGCCAGCAACGACGTCGGACAGGGAGGGTCACCCCTCCACTTT
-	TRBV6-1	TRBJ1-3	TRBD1	CASSQGQGFGNTIYF	TGTGCCAGCAGTCAGGGACAGGGATTTGGAAACACCATATATTTT
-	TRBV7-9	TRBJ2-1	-	CASSLGPEQFF	TGTGCCAGCAGCTTAGGGCCCGAGCAGTTCTTC
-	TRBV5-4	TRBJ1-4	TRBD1	CASSLGVQGAQETNEKLFF	TGTGCCAGCAGCTTGGGCGTTCAGGGGGCGCAGGAAACTAATGAAAAACTGTTTTTT
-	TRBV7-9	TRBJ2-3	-	CASSLVSWTDTQYF	TGTGCCAGCAGCTTAGTTAGCTGGACAGATACGCAGTATTTT
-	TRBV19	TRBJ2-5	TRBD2	CASSIVASGIQETQYF	TGTGCCAGTAGTATAGTGGCTAGCGGGATACAAGAGACCCAGTACTTC
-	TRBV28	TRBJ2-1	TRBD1	CASSLQGANRNEQFF	TGTGCCAGCAGTTTACAGGGGGCTAACCGCAATGAGCAGTTCTTC
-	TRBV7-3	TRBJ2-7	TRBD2	CASSLTGGAVYEQYF	TGTGCCAGCAGCTTAACCGGGGGGGCTGTCTACGAGCAGTACTTC
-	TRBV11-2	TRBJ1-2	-	CASSLDPRPIGSYTF	TGTGCCAGCAGCTTAGACCCTCGGCCCATCGGGAGCTACACCTTC
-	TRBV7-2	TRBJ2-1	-	CASSAGSSYNEQFF	TGTGCCAGCAGCGCGGGCTCTTCCTACAATGAGCAGTTCTTC
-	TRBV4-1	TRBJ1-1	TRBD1	CASSTHGQGAVGTEAFF	TGCGCCAGCAGCACCCACGGACAGGGGGCTGTTGGCACTGAAGCTTTCTTT
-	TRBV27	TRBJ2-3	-	CASSPQRVGLSDTQYF	TGTGCCAGCAGTCCACAGAGAGTGGGACTGTCAGATACGCAGTATTTT
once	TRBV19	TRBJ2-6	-	CASSITGGGAGANVLTF	TGTGCCAGTAGCATCACAGGGGGAGGGGCCGGGGCCAACGTCCTGACTTTC
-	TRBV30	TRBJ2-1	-	CARGGSSYNEQFF	TGTGCCCGAGGCGGAAGCTCCTACAATGAGCAGTTCTTC
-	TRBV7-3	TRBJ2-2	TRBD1	CASSLVEGAFSGELFF	TGTGCCAGCAGCTTAGTCGAGGGGGCGTTCTCCGGGGAGCTGTTTTTT
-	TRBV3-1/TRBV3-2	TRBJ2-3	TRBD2	CASSQDVGMIAGALDTQYF	TGTGCCAGCAGCCAAGATGTTGGGATGATAGCGGGGGCCTTAGATACGCAGTATTTT
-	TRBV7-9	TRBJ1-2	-	CASSLTRGDYGYTF	TGTGCCAGCAGCTTAACTCGGGGTGACTATGGCTACACCTTC
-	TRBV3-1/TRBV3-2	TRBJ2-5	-	CATRASSRETQYF	TGTGCCACCCGAGCTAGCTCGAGGGAGACCCAGTACTTC
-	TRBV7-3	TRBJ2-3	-	CASSPGSTDTQYF	TGTGCCAGCAGCCCAGGCTCCACAGATACGCAGTATTTT
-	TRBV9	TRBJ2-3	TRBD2	CASSVASGGSTDTQYF	TGTGCCAGCAGCGTAGCTAGCGGGGGAAGCACAGATACGCAGTATTTT